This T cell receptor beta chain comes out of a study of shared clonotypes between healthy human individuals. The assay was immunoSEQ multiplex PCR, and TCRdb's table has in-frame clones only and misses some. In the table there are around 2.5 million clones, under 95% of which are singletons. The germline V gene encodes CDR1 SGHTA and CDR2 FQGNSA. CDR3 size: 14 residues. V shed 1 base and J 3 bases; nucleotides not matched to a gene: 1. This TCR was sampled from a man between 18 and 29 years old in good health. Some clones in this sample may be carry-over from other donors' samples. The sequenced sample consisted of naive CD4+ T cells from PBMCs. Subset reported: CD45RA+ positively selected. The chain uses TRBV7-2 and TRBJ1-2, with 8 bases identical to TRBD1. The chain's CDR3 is CASSLGTGYYGYTF. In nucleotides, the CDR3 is TGTGCCAGCAGCTTAGGGACAGGGTACTATGGCTACACCTTC.